This T cell receptor (beta chain) stems from a study of T cell responses to AZD1222 COVID-19 vaccine. Study-level background: Analyses pooled second doses at about 4 or about 12 weeks. Findings and limits, study-wide: The repertoires were collected only after the peak T cell response.

Sequenced by immunoSEQ multiplex PCR; TCRdb stores in-frame clones only, minus some. The sample consists of 140,000 to 150,000 clones, approximately 85% of them appearing once. As regards this clone: What it recognizes is unknown.

The source is an adult in good health. The source was peripheral blood, collected on day 0 of AZD1222 vaccination.

DNA of the CDR3: TGTGCCTGGGTCCGGGGCAGGGGAAGGATTAATGAAAAACTGTTTTTT. Translation gives CAWVRGRGRINEKLFF. This rearrangement joins TRBV30 to TRBJ1-4; tentatively, D is TRBD1 (6 bases). V lost 5 bases and J 4 bases, leaving 20 bases between the germline ends. The germline gives CDR1 GTSNPN, CDR2 SVGIG (reference sequence). This CDR3 contains 16 residues.